This section outlines one T cell receptor beta chain sequence together with its context. This clonotype turned up a few times. Its antigen remains unidentified. No much larger clonotype is one base removed from it; base qualities were not supplied. From cysteine to phenylalanine, the CDR3 is 13 amino acids long. Only the CDR3 region is kept as DNA, spanning 39 bases read in frame from base 1. CDR1 and CDR2 were assigned from the germline V gene (reference sequence) as PRHDT and FYEKMQ. Trimming removed 6 bases from V and 5 bases from J, leaving 13 bases between the germline ends. This sample is drawn from a study of blood T cells in healthy people across ages (dated by TCRdb to the mid-2010s). Context from the whole study: In model experiments, roughly one uniquely barcoded TCR beta cDNA molecule per two T cells was captured by template switching. Age-related changes in TCR beta repertoire diversity were measured in the study by deep sequencing normalized with unique cDNA molecular identifiers. The donors were divided into four age groups: young (average 16 years), middle-aged (over 35), aged (approximately 64) and long-lived (more than 75). Donors of different ages were randomly distributed across sequencing lanes to avoid experimental bias. For two donors (one aged 18 to 29 and one aged 80 or older), the study analyzed two additional independent replicas of 1 million unique cDNA reads from the same blood draw. Study-wide conclusions, independent of this receptor: The percentage of naive T cells measured by flow cytometry correlated strongly with observed TCR beta diversity. The CMV infection status of donors was not known, potentially confounding age-related changes in expanded clonotypes. Estimates of total diversity based on one million sequenced T cells were regarded as lower bounds and as underestimates. Observed TCR beta diversity per million T cells fell roughly linearly with age, and a significant reduction was already apparent by age around 40. Conclusive comparison of naive and antigen-experienced compartments was prevented by the profiling of bulk unsorted PBMCs. Compared with the aged group, more naive CD4+ T cells, fewer expanded clones and increased TCR diversity were shown by the long-lived group, suggesting age selection.

The donors were roughly 39 Caucasian individuals from Russia, aged roughly 6 to 95 years, who were systemically healthy. Approximately 10 milliliters of peripheral blood were collected from each donor into EDTA-treated Vacutainer tubes. PBMCs were isolated by Ficoll-Paque density-gradient centrifugation, with at least 6.5 million obtained per sample. Trizol reagent was used to extract total RNA from PBMCs, with at least 6 micrograms per sample. Naive CD45RAhigh/CD27high T cell percentages were measured by flow cytometry on a PBMC aliquot from every donor. The method was 5' RACE. The listed sequencing device is Illumina HiSeq 2500. A second PCR of roughly 7 to 12 cycles was run with a J-beta primer mix and a sample-barcoded 5' primer. A unique molecular identifier was introduced onto each TCR beta cDNA molecule by a template-switch 5' adaptor carrying 12 random nucleotides. Each sample yielded at least 2.5 million CDR3-containing paired-end reads. First-strand cDNA synthesis was performed from all RNA using the Mint cDNA synthesis kit, with priming by a TRBC-specific oligonucleotide. After uracil-DNA glycosylase treatment, a first 18-cycle PCR used universal primers M1SS and BC2_uni_R on all cDNA. Regarding the original processing steps: Normalization of each sample was performed by random selection of 1 million high-quality reads, each carrying a distinct molecular identifier. Reads sharing molecular identifiers were discarded rather than binned into consensus sequences. MiTCR, with a Q25 quality threshold and the strictest error-elimination algorithm, was used for CDR3 identification, clonotype clustering and error correction. A nonparametric unseen species model with Euler transformation was used to estimate lower-bound total TCR beta diversity. TCRdb itself trimmed the public reads at Q25 with fastp, ran MiXCR and retained productive beta chains. Here each entry gathers all rows of one CDR3 protein and keeps the most common genes and DNA. The V and J calls follow TCRdb's processing rather than the paper's. For this sample there are 600,000 to 650,000 distinct CDR3 sequences; around three fifths appear just once. The top ten constitute around 37% of the sample.

The sample was blood. This TCR derives from a man in his sixties in good health. This chain joins TRBV13 to TRBJ2-5, and possibly TRBD2, on 5 matching bases. This receptor carries the CDR3 CASSLQQRETQYF. The DNA is TGTGCCAGCAGTCTACAGCAGCGGGAGACCCAGTACTTC.